This T cell receptor (beta chain) was identified during a study of T cell repertoires in cytomegalovirus infection. Overall study: Matching HLA type and CMV infection were both indicated by public TCR beta signatures. Findings and limits, study-wide: Clonotypes of TCR beta that were HLA-C-restricted and CMV-specific dominated the ex vivo response.

V was trimmed by 7 bases and J by 4 bases, leaving 19 bases between them. This CDR3 comprises 15 residues. CDR1 and CDR2 (germline): SGHTA, FQGNSA. From the reads, TCRdb called clonotypes with MiXCR, one entry per CDR3 protein. Of over 55,000 distinct CDR3 sequences listed, around 20% are singletons. As for this clonotype: Its antigen remains unknown.

Material: CD8+ T cells from cultured PBMCs, obtained from culture after CMV antigen stimulation. The chain recombines TRBV7-2 with TRBJ2-5; D might be TRBD2 (6 bases). The origin of this receptor is a human donor in good health (CMV status not recorded). Some clones in this sample may be carry-over from other donors' samples. For the CDR3, the DNA is TGTGCCAGCACCTTGGAATCGCGGGGTATAGAGACCCAGTACTTC. Its translation is CASTLESRGIETQYF.